Presented here are 16 T cell receptor beta chains from one specimen sequenced in a study of shared clonotypes between healthy human individuals. The naive CD8 subset, CD45RO-negative cells positively selected for CCR7, excluded terminally differentiated effector memory CD45RA+ cells. Produced via immunoSEQ multiplex PCR; TCRdb's table is partial and in-frame only. Altogether roughly 2.1 million clones are present, 93% being singletons, with the ten largest covering around 1.7%. Sequenced: naive CD8+ T cells from PBMCs. The receptors here all came from a man between 18 and 35 years old in good health. Some clones in this sample may be carry-over from other donors' samples.

The chain is built from TRBV5-1 and TRBJ2-1; 9 positions match TRBD1. V gave up 0 bases and J gave up 6 bases; unmatched junction bases: 10. The CDR3 runs to 17 residues. Germline CDR1 and CDR2: SGHRS and YFSETQ. The CDR3 protein is CASSLDPGTGISNEQFF. CDR3 in DNA: TGCGCCAGCAGCTTGGATCCCGGGACAGGGATTTCCAATGAGCAGTTCTTC.

In regard to this clone: This sample also contains other DNA sequences that code for the same CDR3. The rearrangement joins TRBV5-6 to TRBJ1-3; D call uncertain. V dropped 2 bases and J dropped 4 bases, with 10 bases sitting between them. Germline V gene sequence: CDR1 SGHDT, CDR2 YYEEEE. The length of the CDR3 is 14 residues. The CDR3 region has the DNA TGTGCCAGCAGCTTAGGGCTCCTCGGAAACACCATATATTTT. Residues: CASSLGLLGNTIYF.

The chain carries TRBV7-9 and TRBJ1-1; D gene ambiguous. Germline CDR1 and CDR2: SEHNR and FQNEAQ (reference sequence). The CDR3 totals 16 residues. V shed 4 bases and J shed 0 bases, with 15 bases lying between them. The CDR3 DNA reads as TGTGCCAGCAGCTCGGTTCCGGTTGGGCTGAACACTGAAGCTTTCTTT. Encoded protein: CASSSVPVGLNTEAFF.

This chain links TRBV6-5 with TRBJ1-1; D not certain. From germline, CDR1 is MNHEY and CDR2 SVGAGI. This CDR3 is built from 14 residues. The V end lost 2 bases, the J end lost 1 base, and 8 bases lay between the germline ends. Here the CDR3 reads CASSYKTENTEAFF. The DNA for the CDR3 is TGTGCCAGCAGTTACAAGACCGAGAACACTGAAGCTTTCTTT.

The chain has TRBV7-8 and TRBJ2-7, with no clear D. CDR3 size: 16 residues. Germline-derived CDR1 and CDR2 are SGHVS and FQNEAQ. V lost 2 bases and J 6 bases, leaving 20 bases between the germline ends. The CDR3: CASSLLGSGATPEQYF. The CDR3 nucleotides read TGTGCCAGCAGCTTATTAGGGTCGGGCGCAACCCCCGAGCAGTACTTC.

This chain joins TRBV4-2 and TRBJ2-7, with a tentative D call TRBD2 (5 bases). The CDR3 runs 16 residues. The germline V and J ends were trimmed by 1 base and 0 bases, with 13 bases remaining between them. Germline values: CDR1 LGHNA, CDR2 YNFKEQ. This chain's CDR3 is CASSQGRRPSSYEQYF. In nucleotides, the CDR3 is TGTGCCAGCAGCCAAGGGAGGCGTCCGAGCTCCTACGAGCAGTACTTC.

The CDR3 bases are TGTGCCAGCATCCAGCAGGACAGGGTCTACGAGCAGTACTTC. Its translation is CASIQQDRVYEQYF. V and J are TRBV28 and TRBJ2-5, with 8 bases identical to TRBD1. The DNA end is a closer match to TRBJ2-7, so the J assignment may be wrong. Germline V gene data show CDR1 as MDHEN and CDR2 as SYDVKM. There are 14 residues in the CDR3.

CDR3 nucleotides: TGTGCCAGCAGCGAAAGGGGTCAGCTGGGAGAGACCCAGTACTTC. Amino acids: CASSERGQLGETQYF. This chain links TRBV7-3 with TRBJ2-5; D might be TRBD1 (5 bases). Trimming shortened V by 5 bases and J by 4 bases, and 17 bases separated the two germline ends. The CDR3 is made up of 15 amino acids. Germline-derived CDR1 and CDR2 are SGHTA and FQGTGA.

This chain links TRBV6-4 with TRBJ2-7; D tentatively reads TRBD1 or TRBD2 (5 bases each). Germline loops: CDR1 MRHNA, CDR2 SNTAGT. The CDR3 has 15 amino acids. V was trimmed by 2 bases and J by 3 bases, leaving 14 bases between them. CDR3 coding DNA: TGTGCCAGCAGTGACCGTCAGGGACGCCACTACGAGCAGTACTTC. As protein: CASSDRQGRHYEQYF.

This clone appeared once. The chain combines TRBV4-1 with TRBJ2-7; D may be TRBD1 (6 bases). Trimming cost V 1 base and J 2 bases, with 12 bases left between them. This CDR3 contains 15 residues. Germline V CDR1 and CDR2: MGHRA, YSYEKL. The CDR3 spells CASSQVGAAPYEQYF. DNA of the CDR3: TGCGCCAGCAGCCAAGTGGGGGCGGCCCCCTACGAGCAGTACTTC.

The CDR3 is CASGVWRTEQETQYF. Here the CDR3 DNA reads TGTGCCAGCGGTGTGTGGAGGACGGAACAAGAGACCCAGTACTTC. This chain connects TRBV7-9 to TRBJ2-5; possible D gene TRBD2, 5 bases. CDR1 and CDR2 from the germline V gene are SEHNR and FQNEAQ (reference sequence). The V end lost 8 bases, the J end lost 2 bases, and 18 bases lay between the germline ends. CDR3 length equals 15 residues.

V is TRBV28 and J is TRBJ1-5; a weak D match, TRBD1 (6 bases). V lost 1 base and J lost 2, with 12 bases in between. CDR1 MDHEN and CDR2 SYDVKM come from the germline V gene. The CDR3 runs 16 residues. CDR3 DNA: TGTGCCAGCAGTTTATTTTACAGGGTAGGCAATCAGCCCCAGCATTTT. Translation gives CASSLFYRVGNQPQHF.

The rearrangement uses TRBV6-5 and TRBJ2-1; unclear D gene. The CDR3 spans 15 residues. V lost 5 bases to trimming and J lost 3 bases, with 14 bases between them. From germline, CDR1 is MNHEY and CDR2 SVGAGI. The CDR3, as DNA: TGTGCCAGCAGTAATCCCCGAGGTGGCTACAATGAGCAGTTCTTC. It is translated as CASSNPRGGYNEQFF.

The chain uses TRBV28 and TRBJ1-5; D possibly corresponds to TRBD1 (6 bases). V lost 10 bases and J lost 8, with 21 bases in between. This CDR3 spans 14 amino acids. CDR1 and CDR2 from the germline V gene are MDHEN and SYDVKM. CDR3 nucleotides: TGTGCCATAGCAGGGGTAGGCTCAGGGGAGCCCCAGCATTTT. Translating gives CAIAGVGSGEPQHF. The whole variable domain, remainder taken from reference TRBV28 and TRBJ1-5, is DVKVTQSSRYLVKRTGEKVFLECVQDMDHENMFWYRQDPGLGLRLIYFSYDVKMKEKGDIPEGYSVSREKKERFSLILESASTNQTSMYLCAIAGVGSGEPQHFGDGTRLSIL.

The CDR3 protein is CASSHLDRGITEQYF. CDR3 nucleotides: TGCGCCAGCAGCCATCTAGACAGGGGGATCACCGAGCAGTACTTC. V usage is TRBV5-1 and J usage is TRBJ2-7, with 9 positions matching TRBD1. J was trimmed by 6 bases and V by 4 bases; bases with no gene match: 11. CDR3 size: 15 residues. Germline loops: CDR1 SGHRS, CDR2 YFSETQ.

The V call is TRBV4-1, the J call TRBJ2-1; a weak D match, TRBD2 (6 bases). The V end was cut by 4 bases, the J end by 7 bases, with 20 bases between. The CDR3 consists of 16 residues. The germline V gene encodes CDR1 MGHRA and CDR2 YSYEKL. CDR3 in DNA: TGCGCCAGCAGCCGCCCCGCCCGGACGGGGGTGAATGAGCAGTTCTTC. Translating it yields CASSRPARTGVNEQFF.